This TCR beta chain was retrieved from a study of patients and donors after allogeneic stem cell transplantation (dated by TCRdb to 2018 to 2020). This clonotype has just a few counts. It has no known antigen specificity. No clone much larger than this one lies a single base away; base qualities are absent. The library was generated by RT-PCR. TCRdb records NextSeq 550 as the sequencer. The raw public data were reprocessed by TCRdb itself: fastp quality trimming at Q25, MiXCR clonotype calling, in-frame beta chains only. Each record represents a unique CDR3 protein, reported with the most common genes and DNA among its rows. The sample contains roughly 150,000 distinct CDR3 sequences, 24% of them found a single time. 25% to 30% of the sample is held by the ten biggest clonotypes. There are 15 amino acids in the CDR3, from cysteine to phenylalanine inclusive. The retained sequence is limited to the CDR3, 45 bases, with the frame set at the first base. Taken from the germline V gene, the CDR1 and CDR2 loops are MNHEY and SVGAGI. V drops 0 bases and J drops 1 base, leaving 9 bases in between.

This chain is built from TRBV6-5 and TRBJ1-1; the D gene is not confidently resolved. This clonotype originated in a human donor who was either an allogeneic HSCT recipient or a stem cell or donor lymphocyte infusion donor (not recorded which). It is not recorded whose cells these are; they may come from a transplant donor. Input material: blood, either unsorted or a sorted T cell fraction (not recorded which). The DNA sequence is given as TGTGCCAGCAGTTACTCCAGTCCATCGAACACTGAAGCTTTCTTT. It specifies CASSYSSPSNTEAFF.